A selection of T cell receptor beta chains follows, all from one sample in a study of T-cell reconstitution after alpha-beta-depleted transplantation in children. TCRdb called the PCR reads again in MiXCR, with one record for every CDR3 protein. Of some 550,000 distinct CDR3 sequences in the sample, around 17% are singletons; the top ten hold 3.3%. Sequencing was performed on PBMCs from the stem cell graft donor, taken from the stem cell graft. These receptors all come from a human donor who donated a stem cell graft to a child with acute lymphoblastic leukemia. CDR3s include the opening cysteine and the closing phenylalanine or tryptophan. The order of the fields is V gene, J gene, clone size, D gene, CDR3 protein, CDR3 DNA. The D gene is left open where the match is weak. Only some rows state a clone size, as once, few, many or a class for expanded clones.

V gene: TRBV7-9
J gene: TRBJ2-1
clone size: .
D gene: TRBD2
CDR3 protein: CASSATSGRWYNEQFF
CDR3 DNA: TGTGCCAGCAGCGCTACTAGCGGGAGATGGTACAATGAGCAGTTCTTC

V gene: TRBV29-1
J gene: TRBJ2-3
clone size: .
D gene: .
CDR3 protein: CSVDLGRSADTQYF
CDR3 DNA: TGCAGCGTTGACTTAGGGAGGAGCGCAGATACGCAGTATTTT

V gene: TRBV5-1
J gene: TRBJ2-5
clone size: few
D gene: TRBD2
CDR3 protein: CASSLGLAGAQETQYF
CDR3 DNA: TGTGCCAGCAGCTTAGGGCTAGCGGGAGCCCAAGAGACCCAGTACTTC

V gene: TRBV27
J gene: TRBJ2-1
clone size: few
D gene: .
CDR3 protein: CASSYMGSASYNEQFF
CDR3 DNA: TGTGCCAGCAGTTATATGGGTAGCGCGTCCTACAATGAGCAGTTCTTC

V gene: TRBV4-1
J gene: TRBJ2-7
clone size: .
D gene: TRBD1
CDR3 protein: CASSQGDRAVYEQYF
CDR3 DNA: TGCGCCAGCAGCCAAGGGGACAGGGCTGTTTACGAGCAGTACTTC

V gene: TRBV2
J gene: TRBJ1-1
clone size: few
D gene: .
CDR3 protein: CASQLLRDGKNTEAFF
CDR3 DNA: TGTGCCAGTCAATTGCTCCGGGACGGAAAAAACACTGAAGCTTTCTTT

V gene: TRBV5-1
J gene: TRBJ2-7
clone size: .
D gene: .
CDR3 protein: CASSGEPLSSYEQYF
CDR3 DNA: TGCGCCAGCAGCGGGGAGCCCCTAAGCTCCTACGAGCAGTACTTC

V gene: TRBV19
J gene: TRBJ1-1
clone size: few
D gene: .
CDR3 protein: CASSVGVNTEAFF
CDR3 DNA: TGTGCCAGTAGTGTGGGTGTGAACACTGAAGCTTTCTTT

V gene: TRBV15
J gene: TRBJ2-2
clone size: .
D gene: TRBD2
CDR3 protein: CATSRGTSGYTGELFF
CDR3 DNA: TGTGCCACCAGCAGAGGTACTAGCGGATACACCGGGGAGCTGTTTTTT

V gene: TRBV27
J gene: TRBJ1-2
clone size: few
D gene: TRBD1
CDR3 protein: CASSADRANYGYTF
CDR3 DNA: TGTGCCAGCAGTGCGGACAGGGCTAACTATGGCTACACCTTC

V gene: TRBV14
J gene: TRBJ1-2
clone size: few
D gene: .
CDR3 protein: CASSQDVGIRASLIYGYTF
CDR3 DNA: TGTGCCAGCAGCCAAGATGTCGGGATCAGGGCCTCTCTCATCTATGGCTACACCTTC

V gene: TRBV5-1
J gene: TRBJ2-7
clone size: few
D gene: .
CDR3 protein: CASSLAEYDGQYF
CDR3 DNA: TGCGCCAGCAGCTTGGCCGAGTACGACGGGCAGTACTTC

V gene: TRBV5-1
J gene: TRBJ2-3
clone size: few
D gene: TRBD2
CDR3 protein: CASSFPKTIAGGPTDTQYF
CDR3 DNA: TGCGCCAGCAGCTTCCCGAAGACAATAGCGGGAGGGCCGACAGATACGCAGTATTTT

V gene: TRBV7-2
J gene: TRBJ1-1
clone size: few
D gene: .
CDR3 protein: CASRGTDRLGAFF
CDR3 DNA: TGTGCCAGCAGGGGAACAGACCGCCTGGGGGCTTTCTTT

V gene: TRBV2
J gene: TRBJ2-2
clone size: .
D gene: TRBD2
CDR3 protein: CASRGLAGGIGELFF
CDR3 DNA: TGTGCCAGCAGGGGACTAGCGGGAGGGATCGGGGAGCTGTTTTTT

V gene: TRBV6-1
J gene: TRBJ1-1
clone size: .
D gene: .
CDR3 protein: CASSAGGRVNTEAFF
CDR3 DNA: TGTGCCAGCTCGGCGGGGGGGCGGGTGAACACTGAAGCTTTCTTT

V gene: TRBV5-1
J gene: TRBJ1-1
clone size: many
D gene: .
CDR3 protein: CASSLEGPPPEAFF
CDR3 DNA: TGCGCCAGCAGCTTGGAGGGTCCCCCTCCTGAAGCTTTCTTT

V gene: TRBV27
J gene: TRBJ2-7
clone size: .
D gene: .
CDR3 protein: CASSPGTLPYEQYF
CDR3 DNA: TGTGCCAGCAGTCCCGGGACGCTTCCCTACGAGCAGTACTTC

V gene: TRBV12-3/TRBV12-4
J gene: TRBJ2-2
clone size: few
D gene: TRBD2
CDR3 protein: CASSFSTGLAGVSNTGELFF
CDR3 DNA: TGTGCCAGCAGTTTTTCCACGGGACTAGCGGGAGTTTCGAACACCGGGGAGCTGTTTTTT

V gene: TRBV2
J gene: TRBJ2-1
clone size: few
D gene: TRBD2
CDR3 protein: CASSGYGAGNYNEQFF
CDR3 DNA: TGTGCCAGCAGTGGTTACGGAGCGGGAAACTACAATGAGCAGTTCTTC

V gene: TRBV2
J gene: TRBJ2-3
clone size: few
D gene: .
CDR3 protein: CASPDGEGASTDTQYF
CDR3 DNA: TGTGCCAGCCCCGACGGGGAAGGGGCCAGCACAGATACGCAGTATTTT

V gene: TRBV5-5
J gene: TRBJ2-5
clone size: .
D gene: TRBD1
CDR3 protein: CASSFRDRGRRLETQYF
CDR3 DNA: TGTGCCAGCAGCTTTAGGGACAGGGGGCGCAGGCTGGAGACCCAGTACTTC

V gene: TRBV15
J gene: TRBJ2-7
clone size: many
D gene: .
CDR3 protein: CATSSLGAVNSYEQYF
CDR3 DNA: TGTGCCACCAGTTCCCTTGGGGCAGTGAACTCCTACGAGCAGTACTTC

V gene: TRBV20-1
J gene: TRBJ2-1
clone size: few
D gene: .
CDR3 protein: CSEVKTSYNEQFF
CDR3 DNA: TGCAGTGAGGTTAAGACCTCCTACAATGAGCAGTTCTTC

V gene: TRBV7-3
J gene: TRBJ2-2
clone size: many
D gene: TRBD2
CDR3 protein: CASSFGLAGGSRELFF
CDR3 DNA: TGTGCCAGCAGCTTCGGACTAGCGGGAGGTAGCCGGGAGCTGTTTTTT

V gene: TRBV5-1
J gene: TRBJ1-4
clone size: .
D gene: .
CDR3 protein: CASSLAAGYEKLFF
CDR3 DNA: TGCGCCAGCAGCTTGGCCGCGGGATATGAAAAACTGTTTTTT

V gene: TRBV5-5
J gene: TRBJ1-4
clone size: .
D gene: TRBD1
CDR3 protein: CASSLGPGTVNEKLFF
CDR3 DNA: TGTGCCAGCAGCTTAGGCCCCGGGACAGTTAATGAAAAACTGTTTTTT

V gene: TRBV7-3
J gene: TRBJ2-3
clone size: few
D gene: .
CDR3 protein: CASSPVGGTDTQYF
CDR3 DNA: TGTGCCAGCAGCCCTGTAGGGGGCACAGATACGCAGTATTTT

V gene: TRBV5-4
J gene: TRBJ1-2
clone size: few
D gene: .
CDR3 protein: CASSLDVRQANYGYTF
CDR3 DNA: TGTGCCAGCAGCTTGGACGTGCGCCAAGCTAACTATGGCTACACCTTC

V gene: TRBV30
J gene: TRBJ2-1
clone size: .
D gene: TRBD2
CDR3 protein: CAWTSGRFYNEQFF
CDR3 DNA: TGTGCCTGGACTAGCGGGAGATTCTACAATGAGCAGTTCTTC

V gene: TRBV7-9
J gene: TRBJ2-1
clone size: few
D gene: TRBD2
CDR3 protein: CASSFGLAGEQFF
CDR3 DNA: TGTGCCAGCAGCTTTGGACTAGCTGGAGAGCAGTTCTTC

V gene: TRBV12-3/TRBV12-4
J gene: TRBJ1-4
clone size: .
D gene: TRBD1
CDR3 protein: CASNSRDRGRGEKLFF
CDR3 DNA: TGTGCCAGCAACTCCCGGGACAGGGGCCGGGGGGAAAAACTGTTTTTT

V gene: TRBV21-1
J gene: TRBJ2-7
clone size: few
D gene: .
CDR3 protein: CASSSRDGQSSYEQYF
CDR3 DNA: TGTGCCAGCAGCAGTAGAGACGGACAGAGCTCCTACGAGCAGTACTTC

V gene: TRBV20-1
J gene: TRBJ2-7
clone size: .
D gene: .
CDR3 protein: CSARDQGTYSYEQYF
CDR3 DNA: TGCAGTGCTAGAGATCAGGGGACATACTCCTACGAGCAGTACTTC

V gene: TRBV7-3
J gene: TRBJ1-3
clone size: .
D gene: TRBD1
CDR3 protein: CASSLKGGGTAGNTIYF
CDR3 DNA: TGTGCCAGCAGCTTAAAAGGAGGCGGGACAGCTGGAAACACCATATATTTT

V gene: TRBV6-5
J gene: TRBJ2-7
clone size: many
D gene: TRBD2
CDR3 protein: CASSSSGTIYEQYF
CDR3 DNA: TGTGCCAGCAGTTCTAGCGGGACAATCTACGAGCAGTACTTC

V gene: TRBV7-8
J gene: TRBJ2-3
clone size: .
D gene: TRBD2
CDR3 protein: CASSLLAGEGTDTQYF
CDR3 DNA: TGTGCCAGCAGCTTGTTAGCGGGAGAAGGCACAGATACGCAGTATTTT

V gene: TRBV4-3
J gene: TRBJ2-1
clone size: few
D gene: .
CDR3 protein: CASSQEHRVAGLNEQFF
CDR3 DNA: TGCGCCAGCAGCCAAGAGCACAGGGTAGCGGGCCTCAATGAGCAGTTCTTC

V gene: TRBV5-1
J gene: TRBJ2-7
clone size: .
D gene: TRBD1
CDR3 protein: CASSLITGTGGEQYF
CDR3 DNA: TGCGCCAGCAGTCTCATCACCGGGACAGGGGGAGAGCAGTACTTC

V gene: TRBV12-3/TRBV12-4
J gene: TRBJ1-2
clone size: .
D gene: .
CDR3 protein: CASSAPGGSGYTF
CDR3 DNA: TGTGCCAGCAGTGCACCTGGGGGGTCTGGCTACACCTTC

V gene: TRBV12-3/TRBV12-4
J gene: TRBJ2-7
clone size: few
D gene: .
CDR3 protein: CASRPTSTYEQYF
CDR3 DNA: TGTGCCAGCAGACCTACTAGCACCTACGAGCAGTACTTC

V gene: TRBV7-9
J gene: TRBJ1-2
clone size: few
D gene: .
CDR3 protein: CASSLGDFRYGYTF
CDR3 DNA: TGTGCCAGCAGCTTAGGGGATTTTAGGTATGGCTACACCTTC

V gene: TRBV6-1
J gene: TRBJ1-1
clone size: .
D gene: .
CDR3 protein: CASSQQGWPEAFF
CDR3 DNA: TGTGCCAGCAGCCAACAGGGTTGGCCTGAAGCTTTCTTT

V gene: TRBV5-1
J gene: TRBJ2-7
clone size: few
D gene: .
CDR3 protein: CASSFADQGDEQYF
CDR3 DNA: TGCGCCAGCAGCTTTGCTGACCAGGGTGACGAGCAGTACTTC

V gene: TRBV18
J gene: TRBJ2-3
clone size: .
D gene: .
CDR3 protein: CASSPTVSTDTQYF
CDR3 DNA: TGTGCCAGCTCACCAACGGTTAGCACAGATACGCAGTATTTT

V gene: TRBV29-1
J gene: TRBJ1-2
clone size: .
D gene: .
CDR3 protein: CSAIWNTYGYTF
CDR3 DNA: TGCAGCGCCATATGGAACACTTATGGCTACACCTTC

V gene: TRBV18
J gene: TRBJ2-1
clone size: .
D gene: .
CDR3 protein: CASSPIGESSYNEQFF
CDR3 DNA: TGTGCCAGCTCCCCGATCGGGGAGAGCTCCTACAATGAGCAGTTCTTC

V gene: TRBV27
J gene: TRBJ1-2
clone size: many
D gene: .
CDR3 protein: CASSPIRGSGYTF
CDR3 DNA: TGTGCCAGCAGTCCCATCCGAGGGAGTGGCTACACCTTC

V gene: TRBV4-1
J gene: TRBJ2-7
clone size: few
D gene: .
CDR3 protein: CASNNFLRGRNEQYF
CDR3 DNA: TGCGCCAGCAACAATTTCCTCAGGGGAAGAAACGAGCAGTACTTC

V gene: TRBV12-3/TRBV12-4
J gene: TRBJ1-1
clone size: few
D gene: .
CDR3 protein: CASSLLGLNTEAFF
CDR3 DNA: TGTGCCAGCAGTTTACTGGGATTGAACACTGAAGCTTTCTTT

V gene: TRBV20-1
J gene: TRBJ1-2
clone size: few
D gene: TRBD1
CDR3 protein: CSARRTGYNYGYTF
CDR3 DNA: TGCAGTGCTAGACGGACAGGGTATAACTATGGCTACACCTTC

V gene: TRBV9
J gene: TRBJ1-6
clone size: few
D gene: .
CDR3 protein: CASSVGAVRNSPLHF
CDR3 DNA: TGTGCCAGCAGCGTAGGGGCAGTGAGGAATTCACCCCTCCACTTT

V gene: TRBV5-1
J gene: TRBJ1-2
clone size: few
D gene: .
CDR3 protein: CASSLGVDSPYGYTF
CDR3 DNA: TGCGCCAGCAGCTTAGGGGTTGACAGCCCCTATGGCTACACCTTC

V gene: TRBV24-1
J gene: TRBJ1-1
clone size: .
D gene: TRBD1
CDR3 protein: CATSDLPWRGQGFVNTEAFF
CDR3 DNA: TGTGCCACCAGTGATTTGCCGTGGCGGGGACAGGGTTTCGTGAACACTGAAGCTTTCTTT

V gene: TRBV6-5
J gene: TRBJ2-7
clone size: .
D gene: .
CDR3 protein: CASSYADSTYEQYF
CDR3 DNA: TGTGCCAGCAGTTACGCGGACTCTACCTACGAGCAGTACTTC

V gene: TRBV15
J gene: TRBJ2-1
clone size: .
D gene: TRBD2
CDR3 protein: CATSRAGGRADGSEQFF
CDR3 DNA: TGTGCCACCAGCAGAGCAGGCGGGAGGGCCGACGGCAGTGAGCAGTTCTTC

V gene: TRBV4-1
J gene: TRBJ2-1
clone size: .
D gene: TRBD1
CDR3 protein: CASSSRQGEQFF
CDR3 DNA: TGCGCCAGCAGCTCACGACAGGGTGAGCAGTTCTTC